Presented here are 17 T cell receptor beta chains from one specimen sequenced in a study of blood T cells in healthy people across ages. Using a J-beta primer mix together with a sample-barcoded 5' primer, a second PCR was run for roughly 6 to 12 cycles. TCRdb re-derived calls from the 5' RACE reads in MiXCR, one entry per CDR3 protein. The table lists about 970,000 distinct CDR3 sequences, roughly 50% of them singletons. Sequenced material: blood. These receptors were obtained from a woman in her fifties or sixties in good health.

The chain combines TRBV18 with TRBJ2-1; D might be TRBD2 (5 bases). Germline assignment: CDR1 KGHSH and CDR2 LQKENI. The V end was cut by 2 bases, the J end by 6 bases, with 11 bases between. This CDR3 region has 14 residues. DNA of the CDR3: TGTGCCAGCTCACCAGGCGTCGAGGGCAATGAGCAGTTCTTC. It is translated as CASSPGVEGNEQFF.

Concerning this clonotype itself: With a much larger clone just one base away, this may be a read error. This chain connects TRBV6-6 to TRBJ2-5; D is ambiguous. Germline V gives CDR1 MNHNY, CDR2 SVGAGI (reference sequence). The V and J ends lost 5 bases and 3 bases respectively, with 7 bases between them. This CDR3 is 12 amino acids long. The CDR3 protein is CASSDQEETQYF. In nucleotides, the CDR3 is TGTGCCAGCAGTGACCAGGAAGAGACCCAGTACTTC.

The CDR3 sequence: CSAMGANNEQFF. DNA of the CDR3: TGCAGTGCTATGGGTGCGAACAATGAGCAGTTCTTC. V usage is TRBV20-1 and J usage is TRBJ2-1, with D hard to call. Trimming shortened V by 4 bases and J by 5 bases, and 9 bases separated the two germline ends. Germline assignment: CDR1 DFQATT and CDR2 SNEGSKA (reference sequence). The CDR3 consists of 12 residues.

Only a few counts were recorded for this clonotype. This sequence joins TRBV7-8 and TRBJ2-6; D call uncertain. V was trimmed by 5 bases and J by 2 bases, leaving 16 bases between them. The CDR3 is 17 amino acids. CDR1 and CDR2 (germline): SGHVS, FQNEAQ. The CDR3 nucleotides read TGTGCCAGCAGCACCGGCCCATTAGCCACTGGGGCCAACGTCCTGACTTTC. It is translated as CASSTGPLATGANVLTF.

This clonotype was seen a handful of times. V gene TRBV10-3 combines with J gene TRBJ1-2, with D maybe TRBD1 (5 bases). V was pared by 11 bases and J by 6 bases, with 19 bases between. Looked up from germline, CDR1 is ENHRY and CDR2 is SYGVKD. The CDR3 runs 13 residues. The CDR3 nucleotides are TGTGCCTCTCGTCGGGGGGAGTTGGATGGCTACACCTTC. This sequence encodes CASRRGELDGYTF.

The chain has TRBV28 and TRBJ2-4; no clear D. With the DNA end fitting TRBJ2-7 better, the J assignment may be wrong. Germline assignment: CDR1 MDHEN and CDR2 SYDVKM. The CDR3 covers 15 residues. The CDR3 DNA follows: TGTGCCAGCAGTTTCGTCCCCCCCCGCTCCTACGAGCAGTACTTC. Its translation: CASSFVPPRSYEQYF.

The V and J genes are TRBV29-1 and TRBJ1-5, with D tentatively TRBD1 (6 bases). The CDR3 runs to 13 residues. Trimming pared 5 bases from V and 2 bases from J, leaving 10 bases between. Per germline, CDR1 SQVTM and CDR2 ANQGSEA. The CDR3 DNA reads as TGCAGCGTTCAGGGGCTTGGCAATCAGCCCCAGCATTTT. Translating it yields CSVQGLGNQPQHF.

This chain links TRBV20-1 with TRBJ2-3; possibly TRBD1 for D (5 bases). This CDR3 is 14 amino acids long. The germline V gene encodes CDR1 DFQATT and CDR2 SNEGSKA (reference sequence). V gave up 0 bases and J gave up 5 bases, with 12 bases separating them. CDR3 residues: CSARDSRGGDTQYF. The DNA of the CDR3 is TGCAGTGCTAGAGATTCAAGGGGTGGAGATACGCAGTATTTT.

The gene calls are TRBV6-2 or TRBV6-3 and TRBJ2-1; 12 positions match TRBD2. The J call may be wrong; the DNA end is better matched by TRBJ2-7. This CDR3 is 18 amino acids long. The germline CDR1 and CDR2 sequences are MNHEY and SVGEGT. The CDR3 is CASSYMLGLAGGYNEQYF. For the CDR3, the DNA is TGTGCCAGCAGTTACATGCTAGGTCTAGCGGGAGGGTACAATGAGCAGTACTTC.

V and J are TRBV15 and TRBJ2-3; D might be TRBD2 (5 bases). CDR1 and CDR2 (germline): LNHNV, YYDKDF (reference sequence). The ends were cut back, 5 bases at V and 6 bases at J, with 15 bases in the middle. This CDR3 has 14 residues. CDR3 in amino acids: CATSSGMGMDTQYF. CDR3 nucleotide sequence: TGTGCCACCAGCTCGGGGATGGGTATGGATACGCAGTATTTT. The full variable domain, rest sourced from reference TRBV15 and TRBJ2-3, is DAMVIQNPRYQVTQFGKPVTLSCSQTLNHNVMYWYQQKSSQAPKLLFHYYDKDFNNEADTPDNFQSRRPNTSFCFLDIRSPGLGDTAMYLCATSSGMGMDTQYFGPGTRLTVL.

The rearrangement uses TRBV7-2 and TRBJ2-1; no clear D. The V end was cut by 4 bases, the J end by 5 bases, with 6 bases between. This CDR3 spans 12 amino acids. The germline gives CDR1 SGHTA, CDR2 FQGNSA. CDR3 in amino acids: CASSSFHNEQFF. The CDR3 bases are TGTGCCAGCAGCTCCTTTCACAATGAGCAGTTCTTC. Together with reference TRBV7-2 and TRBJ2-1, the CDR3 gives the full variable domain: GAGVSQSPSNKVTEKGKDVELRCDPISGHTALYWYRQSLGQGLEFLIYFQGNSAPDKSGLPSDRFSAERTGGSVSTLTIQRTQQEDSAVYLCASSSFHNEQFFGPGTRLTVL.

The V call is TRBV5-1, the J call TRBJ1-2, with 8 bases fitting TRBD1. This CDR3 region has 14 residues. The V gene end was trimmed by 5 bases and the J gene end by 4 bases; junction bases not matched to a gene: 7. The germline gives CDR1 SGHRS, CDR2 YFSETQ. The DNA of the CDR3 is TGCGCCAGCAGGGCGAGGACAGGGTCCTATGGCTACACCTTC. Translated: CASRARTGSYGYTF. Full variable domain (remainder filled in from reference TRBV5-1 and TRBJ1-2): KAGVTQTPRYLIKTRGQQVTLSCSPISGHRSVSWYQQTPGQGLQFLFEYFSETQRNKGNFPGRFSGRQFSNSRSEMNVSTLELGDSALYLCASRARTGSYGYTFGSGTRLTVV.

There are many counts of this clonotype. The rearrangement links TRBV7-9 to TRBJ2-1, with 7 bases aligning to TRBD1. V lost 5 bases to trimming and J lost 6 bases; unmatched junction nucleotides: 10. Germline V CDR1 and CDR2: SEHNR, FQNEAQ (reference sequence). The CDR3 totals 15 residues. DNA for the CDR3: TGTGCCAGCAGCCCCGGGACAGCCATGGGCAATGAGCAGTTCTTC. This codes for CASSPGTAMGNEQFF. Drawing the rest from reference TRBV7-9 and TRBJ2-1, the complete variable domain is DTGVSQNPRHKITKRGQNVTFRCDPISEHNRLYWYRQTLGQGPEFLTYFQNEAQLEKSRLLSDRFSAERPKGSFSTLEIQRTEQGDSAMYLCASSPGTAMGNEQFFGPGTRLTVL.

CDR3 bases: TGCGCCAGCAGCCAGCGGAGACTAGCGGGAAGGGGGACCAAAAACATTCAGTACTTC. This sequence encodes CASSQRRLAGRGTKNIQYF. V is TRBV4-1 and J is TRBJ2-4, with 11 bases lining up with TRBD2. CDR3 length equals 19 residues. Germline V CDR1 and CDR2: MGHRA, YSYEKL. J was trimmed by 2 bases and V by 3 bases; bases with no gene match: 12.

The rearrangement uses TRBV27 and TRBJ2-7; 7 bases map to TRBD2. Trimming cost V 5 bases and J 2 bases; bases outside gene matches: 3. The germline V gene encodes CDR1 MNHEY and CDR2 SMNVEV (reference sequence). The CDR3 loop spans 13 amino acids. CDR3 DNA: TGTGCCAGCAGTCGCGGGAGAACCTACGAGCAGTACTTC. It specifies CASSRGRTYEQYF.

The chain recombines TRBV4-2 with TRBJ2-5; D uncertain. Trimming left V 3 bases short and J 3 bases short, with 8 bases between. CDR1 LGHNA and CDR2 YNFKEQ come from the germline V gene. There are 13 residues in the CDR3. The CDR3 nucleotides are TGTGCCAGCAGCCATTGGTGGGAAGAGACCCAGTACTTC. Translation: CASSHWWEETQYF.

This clonotype was detected a few times. V is TRBV12-3 or TRBV12-4 and J is TRBJ2-3; D is undetermined. CDR3 length: 18 amino acids. V was pared by 5 bases and J by 4 bases, with 25 bases between. In DNA form, the CDR3 reads TGTGCCAGCAGTGCGCCGAGCGCGGCGCCCGGCTGGGCAGATACGCAGTATTTT. Translating it yields CASSAPSAAPGWADTQYF.